This T cell receptor (beta chain) emerged from a study of OX40 agonist ivuxolimab in advanced cancers. As for the study in general: Enrolled patients in dose escalation had cancers that were hepatocellular carcinoma, melanoma, renal cell or head and neck cancer. Study findings and constraints: The investigators did not determine what antigen specificity the expanded peripheral T cells had. With doses of 0.1 to 3.0 mg/kg, CD4+ and CD8+ blood T cells had undergone clonal expansion by week 6. Partial responders treated at 0.1-3.0 mg/kg exhibited clonal expansion among the lowest measured.

Germline CDR1 SGHTA, CDR2 FQGTGA. The ends were cut back, 1 base at V and 6 bases at J, with 6 bases in the middle. The CDR3 is 13 amino acids. Clones were sequenced by immunoSEQ multiplex PCR, and TCRdb holds only the in-frame ones, with some missing. The sample records about 100,000 clones, 90% to 95% being singletons. About this clone: What it binds is unknown.

The TCR originated in an adult with an advanced solid tumor such as melanoma, head and neck, liver or kidney cancer. The V gene is TRBV7-3, the J gene TRBJ2-2; the D is unclear. Material: CD4+ or CD8+ T cells sorted from blood, obtained in a trial of the OX40 agonist ivuxolimab. The CDR3 DNA reads as TGTGCCAGCAGCTTAAAAGCGTCCGGGGAGCTGTTTTTT. Translating gives CASSLKASGELFF.